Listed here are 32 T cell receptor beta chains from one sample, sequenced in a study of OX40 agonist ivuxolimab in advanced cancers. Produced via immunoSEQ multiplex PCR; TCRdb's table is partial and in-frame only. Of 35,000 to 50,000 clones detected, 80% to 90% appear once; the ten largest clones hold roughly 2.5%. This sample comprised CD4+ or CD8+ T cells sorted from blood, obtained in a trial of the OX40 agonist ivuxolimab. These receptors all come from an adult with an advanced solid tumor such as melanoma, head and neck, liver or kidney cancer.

The CDR3, as DNA: TGTGCCAGTACTCGGATAGGGTCCGGAGAGACCCAGTACTTC. Translated, it gives CASTRIGSGETQYF. This chain joins TRBV19 and TRBJ2-5; D remains unclear. Germline V gives CDR1 LNHDA, CDR2 SQIVND (reference sequence). V dropped 7 bases and J dropped 4 bases, with 16 bases sitting between them. This CDR3 comprises 14 residues.

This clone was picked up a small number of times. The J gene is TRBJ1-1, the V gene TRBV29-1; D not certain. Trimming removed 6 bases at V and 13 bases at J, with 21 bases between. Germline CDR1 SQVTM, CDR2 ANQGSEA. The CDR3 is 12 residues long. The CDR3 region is CSVSDGYGIGFF. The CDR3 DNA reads TGCAGCGTCTCGGACGGATACGGGATTGGTTTCTTT.

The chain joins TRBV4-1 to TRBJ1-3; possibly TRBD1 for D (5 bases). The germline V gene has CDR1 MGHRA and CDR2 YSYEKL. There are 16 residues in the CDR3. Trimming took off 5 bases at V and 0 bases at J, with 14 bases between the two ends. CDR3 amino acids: CASSFQGQGSGNTIYF. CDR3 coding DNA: TGCGCCAGCAGCTTTCAAGGCCAGGGCTCTGGAAACACCATATATTTT.

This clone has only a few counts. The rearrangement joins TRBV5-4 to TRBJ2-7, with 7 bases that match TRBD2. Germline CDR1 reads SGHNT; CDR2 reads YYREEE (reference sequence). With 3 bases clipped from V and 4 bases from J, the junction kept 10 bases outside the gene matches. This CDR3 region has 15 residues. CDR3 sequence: CASSSRASGAYEQYV. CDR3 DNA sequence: TGTGCCAGCAGCTCTCGGGCTAGCGGAGCTTACGAGCAGTACGTC.

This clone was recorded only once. The CDR3 sequence is CASSLESGATEAFF. DNA of the CDR3: TGCGCCAGCAGCTTGGAGTCAGGGGCCACTGAAGCTTTCTTT. V is TRBV5-1 and J is TRBJ1-1, with D perhaps TRBD1 (6 bases). The CDR3 spans 14 residues. The V end lost 0 bases, the J end lost 4 bases, and 10 bases lay between the germline ends. Germline CDR1 is SGHRS and CDR2 is YFSETQ.

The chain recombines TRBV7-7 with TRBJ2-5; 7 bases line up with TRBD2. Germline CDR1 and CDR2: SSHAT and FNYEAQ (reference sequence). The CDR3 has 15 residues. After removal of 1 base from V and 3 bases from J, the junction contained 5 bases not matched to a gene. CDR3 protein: CASSLGEGAEETQYF. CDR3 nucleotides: TGTGCCAGCAGCTTAGGGGAGGGAGCGGAAGAGACCCAGTACTTC.

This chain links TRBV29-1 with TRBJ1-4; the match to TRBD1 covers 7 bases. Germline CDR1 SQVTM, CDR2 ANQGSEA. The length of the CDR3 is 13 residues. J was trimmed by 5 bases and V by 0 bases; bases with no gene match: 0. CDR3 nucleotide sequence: TGCAGCGTTGAAGACAGGGGGAATGAAAAACTGTTTTTT. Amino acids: CSVEDRGNEKLFF.

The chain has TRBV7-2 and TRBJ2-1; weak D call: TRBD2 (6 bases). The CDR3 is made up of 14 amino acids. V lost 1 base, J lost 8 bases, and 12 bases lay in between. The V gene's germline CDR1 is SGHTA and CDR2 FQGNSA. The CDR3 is CASSLGLGLYEQFF. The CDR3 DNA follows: TGTGCCAGCAGCTTAGGACTAGGCCTATATGAGCAGTTCTTC.

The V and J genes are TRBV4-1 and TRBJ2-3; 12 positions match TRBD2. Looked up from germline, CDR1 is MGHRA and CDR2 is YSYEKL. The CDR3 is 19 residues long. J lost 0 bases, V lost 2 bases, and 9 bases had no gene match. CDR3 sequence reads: CASSQRGLAGEASTDTQYF. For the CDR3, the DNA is TGCGCCAGCAGCCAAAGGGGACTAGCGGGTGAGGCTAGCACAGATACGCAGTATTTT.

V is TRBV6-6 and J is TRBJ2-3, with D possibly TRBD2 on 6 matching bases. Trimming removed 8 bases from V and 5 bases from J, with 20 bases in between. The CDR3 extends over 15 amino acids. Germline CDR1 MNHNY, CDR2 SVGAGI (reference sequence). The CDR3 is CASLRGYPQKDTQYF. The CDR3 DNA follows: TGTGCCAGCCTCCGGGGGTATCCTCAGAAAGATACGCAGTATTTT.

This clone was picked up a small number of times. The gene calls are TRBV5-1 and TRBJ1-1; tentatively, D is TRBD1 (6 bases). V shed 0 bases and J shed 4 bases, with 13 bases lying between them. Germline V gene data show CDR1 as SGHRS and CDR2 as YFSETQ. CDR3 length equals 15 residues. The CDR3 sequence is CASSLDIRGGTEAFF. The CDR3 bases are TGCGCCAGCAGCTTGGATATCAGGGGAGGCACTGAAGCTTTCTTT.

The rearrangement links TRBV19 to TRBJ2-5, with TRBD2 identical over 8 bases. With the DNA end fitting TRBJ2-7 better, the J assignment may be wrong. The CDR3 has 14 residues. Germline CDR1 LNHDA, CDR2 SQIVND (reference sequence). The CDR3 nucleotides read TGTGCCAGTAGCTCCCGCGGGAGGTCCTACGAGCAGTACTTC. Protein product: CASSSRGRSYEQYF.

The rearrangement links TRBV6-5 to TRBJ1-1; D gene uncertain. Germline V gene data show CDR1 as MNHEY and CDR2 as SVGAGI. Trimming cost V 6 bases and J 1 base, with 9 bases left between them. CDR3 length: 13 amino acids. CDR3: CASSPDANTEAFF. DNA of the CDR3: TGTGCCAGCAGCCCAGACGCGAACACTGAAGCTTTCTTT.

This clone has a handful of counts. The CDR3 protein is CASSPTGRNSGYNEQFF. CDR3 nucleotides: TGTGCCAGCTCACCCACCGGGCGGAATAGCGGTTACAATGAGCAGTTCTTC. The genes are TRBV18 and TRBJ2-1; D may be TRBD2 (6 bases). V was clipped by 3 bases and J by 4 bases, with 19 bases between them. Germline V gene sequence: CDR1 KGHSH, CDR2 LQKENI. The CDR3 spans 17 residues. Together with reference TRBV18 and TRBJ2-1, the CDR3 gives the full variable domain: NAGVMQNPRHLVRRRGQEARLRCSPMKGHSHVYWYRQLPEEGLKFMVYLQKENIIDESGMPKERFSAEFPKEGPSILRIQQVVRGDSAAYFCASSPTGRNSGYNEQFFGPGTRLTVL.

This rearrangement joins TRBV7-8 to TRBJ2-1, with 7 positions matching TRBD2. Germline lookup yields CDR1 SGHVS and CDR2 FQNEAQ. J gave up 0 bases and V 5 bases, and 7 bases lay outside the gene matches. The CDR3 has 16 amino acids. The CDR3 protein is CASSPSSGISYNEQFF. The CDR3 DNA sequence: TGTGCCAGCAGCCCCTCAAGCGGGATCTCCTACAATGAGCAGTTCTTC.

CDR3 in amino acids: CASSLAGTGGEQFF. The CDR3 region has the DNA TGTGCCAGCAGCTTAGCGGGAACGGGAGGGGAGCAGTTCTTC. The rearrangement uses TRBV7-9 and TRBJ2-1, with TRBD2 identical over 8 bases. The CDR3 totals 14 residues. Germline V gives CDR1 SEHNR, CDR2 FQNEAQ (reference sequence). Losses at the gene ends were 0 bases for V and 10 bases for J; bases not matched to a gene: 5. Full variable domain (outside the CDR3, taken from reference TRBV7-9 and TRBJ2-1): DTGVSQNPRHKITKRGQNVTFRCDPISEHNRLYWYRQTLGQGPEFLTYFQNEAQLEKSRLLSDRFSAERPKGSFSTLEIQRTEQGDSAMYLCASSLAGTGGEQFFGPGTRLTVL.

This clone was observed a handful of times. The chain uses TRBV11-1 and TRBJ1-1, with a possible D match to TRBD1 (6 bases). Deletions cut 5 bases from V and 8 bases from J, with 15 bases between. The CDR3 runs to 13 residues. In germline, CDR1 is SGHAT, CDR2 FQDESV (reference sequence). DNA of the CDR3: TGTGCCAGCAGCCGACAGGCGGAACGGGAAGCTTTCTTT. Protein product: CASSRQAEREAFF.

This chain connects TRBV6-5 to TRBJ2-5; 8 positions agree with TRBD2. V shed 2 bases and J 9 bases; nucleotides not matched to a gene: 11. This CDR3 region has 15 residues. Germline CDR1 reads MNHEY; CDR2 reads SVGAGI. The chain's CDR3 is CASSYVAAGVGAQYF. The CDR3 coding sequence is TGTGCCAGCAGTTACGTTGCAGCGGGGGTGGGGGCCCAGTACTTC.

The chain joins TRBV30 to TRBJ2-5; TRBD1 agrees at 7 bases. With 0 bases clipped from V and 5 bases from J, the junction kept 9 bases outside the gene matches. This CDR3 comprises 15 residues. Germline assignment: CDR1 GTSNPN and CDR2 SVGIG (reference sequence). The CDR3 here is CAWSVGQALGETQYF. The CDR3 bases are TGTGCCTGGAGTGTCGGACAGGCCTTAGGGGAGACCCAGTACTTC.

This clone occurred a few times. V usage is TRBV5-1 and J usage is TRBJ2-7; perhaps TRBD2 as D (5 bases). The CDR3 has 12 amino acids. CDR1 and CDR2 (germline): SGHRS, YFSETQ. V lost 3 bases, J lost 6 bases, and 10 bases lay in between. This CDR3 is CASSYLEGEQYF. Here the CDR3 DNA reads TGCGCCAGCAGCTACCTTGAGGGCGAGCAGTACTTC.

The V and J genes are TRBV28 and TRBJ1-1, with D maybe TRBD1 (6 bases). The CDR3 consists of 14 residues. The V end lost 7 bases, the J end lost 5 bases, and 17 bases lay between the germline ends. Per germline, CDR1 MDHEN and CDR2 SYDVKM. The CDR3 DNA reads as TGTGCCAGCAACCAGGGGACGTGGGATACTGAAGCTTTCTTT. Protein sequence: CASNQGTWDTEAFF.

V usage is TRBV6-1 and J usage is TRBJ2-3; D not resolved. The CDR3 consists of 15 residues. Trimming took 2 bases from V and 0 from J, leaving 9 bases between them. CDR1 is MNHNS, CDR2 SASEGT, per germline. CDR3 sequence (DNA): TGTGCCAGCAGTGAACGGAGTTTCAGCACAGATACGCAGTATTTT. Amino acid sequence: CASSERSFSTDTQYF.

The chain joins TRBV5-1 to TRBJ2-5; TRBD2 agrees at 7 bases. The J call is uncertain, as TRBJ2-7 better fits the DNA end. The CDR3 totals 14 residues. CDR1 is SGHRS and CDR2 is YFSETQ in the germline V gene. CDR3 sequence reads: CASSSAGESYEQYF. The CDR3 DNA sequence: TGCGCCAGCAGCTCGGCGGGAGAGTCCTACGAGCAGTACTTC.

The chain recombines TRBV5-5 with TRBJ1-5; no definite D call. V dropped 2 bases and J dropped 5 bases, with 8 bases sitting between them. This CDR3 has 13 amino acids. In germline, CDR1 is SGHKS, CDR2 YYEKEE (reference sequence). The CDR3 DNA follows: TGTGCCAGCAGCTTCATCGTGGATCAGCCCCAGCATTTT. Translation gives CASSFIVDQPQHF.

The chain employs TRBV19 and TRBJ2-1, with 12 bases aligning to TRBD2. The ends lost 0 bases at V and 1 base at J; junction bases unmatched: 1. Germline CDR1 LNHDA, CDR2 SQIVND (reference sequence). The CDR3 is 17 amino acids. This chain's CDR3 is CASSIDGLAGSYNEQFF. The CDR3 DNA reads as TGTGCCAGTAGTATAGACGGACTAGCGGGGTCCTACAATGAGCAGTTCTTC.

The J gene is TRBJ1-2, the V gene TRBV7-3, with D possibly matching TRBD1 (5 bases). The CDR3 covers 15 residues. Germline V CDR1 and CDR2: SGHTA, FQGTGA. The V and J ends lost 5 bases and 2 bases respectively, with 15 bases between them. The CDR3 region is CASSRMAGLNYGYTF. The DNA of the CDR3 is TGTGCCAGCAGCCGCATGGCAGGGCTGAACTATGGCTACACCTTC.

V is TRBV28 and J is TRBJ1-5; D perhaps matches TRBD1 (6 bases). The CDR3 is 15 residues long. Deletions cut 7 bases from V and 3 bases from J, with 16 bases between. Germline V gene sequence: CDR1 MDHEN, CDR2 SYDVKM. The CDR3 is CASTPFGQFNQPQHF. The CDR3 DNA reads TGTGCCAGCACCCCGTTCGGACAGTTCAATCAGCCCCAGCATTTT.

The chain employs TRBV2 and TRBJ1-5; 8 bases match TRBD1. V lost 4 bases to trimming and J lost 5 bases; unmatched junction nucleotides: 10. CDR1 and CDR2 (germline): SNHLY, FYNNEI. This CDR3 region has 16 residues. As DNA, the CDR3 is TGTGCCAGCAGTGTAAGGCAGGGGGCAATTTATCAGCCCCAGCATTTT. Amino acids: CASSVRQGAIYQPQHF.

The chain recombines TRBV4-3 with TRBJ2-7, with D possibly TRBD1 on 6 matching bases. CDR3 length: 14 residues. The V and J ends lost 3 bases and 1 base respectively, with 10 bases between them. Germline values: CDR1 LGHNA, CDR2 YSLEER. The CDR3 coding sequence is TGCGCCAGCAGCCAGAGACAGGAATCCTACGAGCAGTACTTC. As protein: CASSQRQESYEQYF.

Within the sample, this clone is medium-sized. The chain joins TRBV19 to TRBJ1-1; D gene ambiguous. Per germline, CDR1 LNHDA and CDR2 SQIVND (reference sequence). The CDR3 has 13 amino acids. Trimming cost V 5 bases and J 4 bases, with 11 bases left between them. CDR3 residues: CASSPHLRTEAFF. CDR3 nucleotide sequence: TGTGCCAGTAGTCCCCACCTGCGCACTGAAGCTTTCTTT.

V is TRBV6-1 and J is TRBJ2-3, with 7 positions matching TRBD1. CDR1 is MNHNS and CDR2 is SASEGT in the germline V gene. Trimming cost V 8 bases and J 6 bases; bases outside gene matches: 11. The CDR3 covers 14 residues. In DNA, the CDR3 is TGTGCCAGCTCCGTACAGGGGCTAGGCGATACGCAGTATTTT. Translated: CASSVQGLGDTQYF.

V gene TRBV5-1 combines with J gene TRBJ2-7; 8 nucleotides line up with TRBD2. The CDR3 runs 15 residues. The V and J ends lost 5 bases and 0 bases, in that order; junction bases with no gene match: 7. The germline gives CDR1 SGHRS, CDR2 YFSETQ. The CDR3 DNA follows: TGCGCCAGCAGTTGGGGTACTAGCGGCTCCTACGAGCAGTACTTC. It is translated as CASSWGTSGSYEQYF. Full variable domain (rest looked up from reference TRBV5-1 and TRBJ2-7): KAGVTQTPRYLIKTRGQQVTLSCSPISGHRSVSWYQQTPGQGLQFLFEYFSETQRNKGNFPGRFSGRQFSNSRSEMNVSTLELGDSALYLCASSWGTSGSYEQYFGPGTRLTVT.